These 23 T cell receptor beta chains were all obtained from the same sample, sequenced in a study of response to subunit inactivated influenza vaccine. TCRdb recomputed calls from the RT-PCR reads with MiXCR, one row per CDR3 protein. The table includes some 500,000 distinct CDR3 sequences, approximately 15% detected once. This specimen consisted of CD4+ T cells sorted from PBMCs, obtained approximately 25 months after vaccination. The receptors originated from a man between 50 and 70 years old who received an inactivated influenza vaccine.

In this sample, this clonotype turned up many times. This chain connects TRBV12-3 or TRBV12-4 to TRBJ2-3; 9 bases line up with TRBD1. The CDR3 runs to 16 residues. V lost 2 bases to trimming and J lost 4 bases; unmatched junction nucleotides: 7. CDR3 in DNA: TGTGCCAGCAGTTTACCTGGACAGGGGATGGCAGATACGCAGTATTTT. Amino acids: CASSLPGQGMADTQYF.

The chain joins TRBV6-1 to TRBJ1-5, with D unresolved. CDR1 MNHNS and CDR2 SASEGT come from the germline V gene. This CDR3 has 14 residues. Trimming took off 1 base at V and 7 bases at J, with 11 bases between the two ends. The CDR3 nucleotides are TGTGCCAGCAGTGAAGTGGGAATTGGGCAGCCCCAGCATTTT. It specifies CASSEVGIGQPQHF.

The CDR3 protein is CASRNPGAYIQYF. CDR3 in DNA: TGTGCCAGCAGAAACCCAGGGGCGTACATTCAGTACTTC. The gene calls are TRBV6-1 and TRBJ2-4; perhaps TRBD1 as D (6 bases). The CDR3 loop spans 13 amino acids. CDR1 is MNHNS and CDR2 is SASEGT in the germline V gene. V lost 6 bases and J lost 8, with 14 bases in between.

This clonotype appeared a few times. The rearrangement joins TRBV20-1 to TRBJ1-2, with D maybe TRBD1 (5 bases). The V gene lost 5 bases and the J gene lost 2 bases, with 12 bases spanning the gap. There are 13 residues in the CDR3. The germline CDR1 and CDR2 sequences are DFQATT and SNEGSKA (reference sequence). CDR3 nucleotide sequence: TGCAGTGCTTTAAAAGGACAAAACTATGGCTACACCTTC. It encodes CSALKGQNYGYTF.

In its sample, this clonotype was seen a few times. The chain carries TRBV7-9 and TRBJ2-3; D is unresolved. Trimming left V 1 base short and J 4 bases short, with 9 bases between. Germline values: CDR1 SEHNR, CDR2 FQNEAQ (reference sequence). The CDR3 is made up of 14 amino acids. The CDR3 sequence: CASSLGQPADTQYF. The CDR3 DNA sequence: TGTGCCAGCAGCTTAGGTCAGCCCGCAGATACGCAGTATTTT.

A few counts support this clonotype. The CDR3 DNA sequence: TGTGCCAGCAGTCAGTCTGCAGGCCAAGAGACCCAGTACTTC. Its protein product is CASSQSAGQETQYF. This chain links TRBV27 with TRBJ2-5; D remains ambiguous. V was shortened by 5 bases and J by 1 base, with 11 bases between the two germline ends. The CDR3 consists of 14 residues. Germline CDR1 reads MNHEY; CDR2 reads SMNVEV (reference sequence).

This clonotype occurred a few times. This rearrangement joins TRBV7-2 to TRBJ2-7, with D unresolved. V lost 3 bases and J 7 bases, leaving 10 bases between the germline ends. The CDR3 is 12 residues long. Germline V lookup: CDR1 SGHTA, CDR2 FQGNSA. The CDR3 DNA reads TGTGCCAGCAGCTTTTATAGTATGGAGCAGTACTTC. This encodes CASSFYSMEQYF.

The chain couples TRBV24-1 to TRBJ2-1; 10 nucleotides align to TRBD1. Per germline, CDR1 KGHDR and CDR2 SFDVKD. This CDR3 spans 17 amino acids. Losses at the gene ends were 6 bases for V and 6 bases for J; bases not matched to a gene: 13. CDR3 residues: CATSRGRDRGGINEQFF. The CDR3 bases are TGTGCCACCAGTCGTGGCCGGGACAGGGGAGGGATCAATGAGCAGTTCTTC.

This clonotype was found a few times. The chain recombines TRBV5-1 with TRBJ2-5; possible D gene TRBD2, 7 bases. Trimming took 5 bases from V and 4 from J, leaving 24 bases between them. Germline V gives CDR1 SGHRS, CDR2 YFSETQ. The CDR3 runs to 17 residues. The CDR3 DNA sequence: TGCGCCAGCAGTTCCATCCAGGACAGTGGCGGGGGAGAGACCCAGTACTTC. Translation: CASSSIQDSGGGETQYF.

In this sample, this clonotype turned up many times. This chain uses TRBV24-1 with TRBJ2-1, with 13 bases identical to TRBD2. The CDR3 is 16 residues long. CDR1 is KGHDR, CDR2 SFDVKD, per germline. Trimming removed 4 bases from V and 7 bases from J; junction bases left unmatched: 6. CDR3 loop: CATSDPGTSGINEQFF. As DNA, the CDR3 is TGTGCCACCAGTGACCCCGGGACTAGCGGGATAAATGAGCAGTTCTTC.

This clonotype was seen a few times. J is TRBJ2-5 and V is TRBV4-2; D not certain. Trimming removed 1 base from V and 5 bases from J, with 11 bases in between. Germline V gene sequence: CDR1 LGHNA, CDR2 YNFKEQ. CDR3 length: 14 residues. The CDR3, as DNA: TGTGCCAGCAGCCAAGGGCTAGGCATGGAGACCCAGTACTTC. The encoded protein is CASSQGLGMETQYF.

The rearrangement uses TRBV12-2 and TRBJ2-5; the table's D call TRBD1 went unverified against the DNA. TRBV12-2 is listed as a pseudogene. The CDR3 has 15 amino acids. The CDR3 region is CASRSPHPGLETQYF. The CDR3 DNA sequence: TGTGCAAGTCGCTCCCCACATCCGGGATTGGAGACCCAGTACTTC.

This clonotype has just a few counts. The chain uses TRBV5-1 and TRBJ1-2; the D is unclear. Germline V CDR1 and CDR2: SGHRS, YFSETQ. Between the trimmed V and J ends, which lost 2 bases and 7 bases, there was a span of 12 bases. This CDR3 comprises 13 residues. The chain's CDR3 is CASSLTFQTGYTF. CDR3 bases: TGCGCCAGCAGCTTAACCTTCCAGACTGGCTACACCTTC.

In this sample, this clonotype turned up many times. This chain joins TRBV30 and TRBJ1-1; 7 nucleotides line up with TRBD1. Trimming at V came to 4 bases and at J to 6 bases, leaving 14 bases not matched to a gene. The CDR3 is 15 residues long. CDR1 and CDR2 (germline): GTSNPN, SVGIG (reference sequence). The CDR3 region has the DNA TGTGCCTGGACCCCTGGGGCAGGGGGTATGCCTGAAGCTTTCTTT. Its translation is CAWTPGAGGMPEAFF.

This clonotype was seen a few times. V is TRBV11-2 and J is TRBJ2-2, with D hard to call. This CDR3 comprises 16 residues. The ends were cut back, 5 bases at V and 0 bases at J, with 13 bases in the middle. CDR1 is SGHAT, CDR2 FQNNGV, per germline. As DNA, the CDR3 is TGTGCCAGCAGCCGGTTCGGCGGACCGAACACCGGGGAGCTGTTTTTT. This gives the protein CASSRFGGPNTGELFF.

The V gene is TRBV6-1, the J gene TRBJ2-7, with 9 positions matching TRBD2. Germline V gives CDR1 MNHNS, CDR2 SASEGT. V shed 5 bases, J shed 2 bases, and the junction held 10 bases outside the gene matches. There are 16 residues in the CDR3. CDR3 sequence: CASSLNQASGTYEQYF. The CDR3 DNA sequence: TGTGCCAGCAGTCTCAACCAGGCTAGCGGGACCTACGAGCAGTACTTC.

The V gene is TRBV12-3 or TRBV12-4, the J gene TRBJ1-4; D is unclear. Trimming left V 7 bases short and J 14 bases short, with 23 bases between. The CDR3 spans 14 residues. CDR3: CASTLGWFSPNLFF. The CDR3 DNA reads TGTGCCAGCACCTTGGGATGGTTTTCTCCGAATCTGTTTTTT.

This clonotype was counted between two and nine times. In DNA form, the CDR3 reads TGCGGAGGGAGGGCAAACTCCTACGAGCAGTACTTC. This translates into CGGRANSYEQYF. The chain uses TRBV20-1 and TRBJ2-7; 7 bases line up with TRBD2. Germline V gene data show CDR1 as DFQATT and CDR2 as SNEGSKA (reference sequence). The CDR3 covers 12 residues.

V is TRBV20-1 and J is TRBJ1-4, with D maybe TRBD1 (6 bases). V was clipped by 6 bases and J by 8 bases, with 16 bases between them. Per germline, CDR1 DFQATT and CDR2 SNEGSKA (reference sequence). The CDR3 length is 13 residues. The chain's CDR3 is CSAPEGVREKLFF. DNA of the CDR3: TGCAGTGCCCCCGAGGGGGTTCGGGAAAAACTGTTTTTT.

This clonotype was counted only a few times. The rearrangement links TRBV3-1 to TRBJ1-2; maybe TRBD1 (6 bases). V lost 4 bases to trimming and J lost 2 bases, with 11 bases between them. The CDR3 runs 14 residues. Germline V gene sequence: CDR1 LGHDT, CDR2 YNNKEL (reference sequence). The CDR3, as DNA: TGTGCCAGCAGCCCGGCACAGGGCAACTATGGCTACACCTTC. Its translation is CASSPAQGNYGYTF.

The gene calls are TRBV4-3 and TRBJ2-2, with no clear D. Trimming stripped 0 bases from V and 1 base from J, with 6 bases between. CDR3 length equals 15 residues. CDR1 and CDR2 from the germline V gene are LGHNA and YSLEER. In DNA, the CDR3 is TGCGCCAGCAGCCAAGACCATCGGAACACCGGGGAGCTGTTTTTT. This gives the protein CASSQDHRNTGELFF.

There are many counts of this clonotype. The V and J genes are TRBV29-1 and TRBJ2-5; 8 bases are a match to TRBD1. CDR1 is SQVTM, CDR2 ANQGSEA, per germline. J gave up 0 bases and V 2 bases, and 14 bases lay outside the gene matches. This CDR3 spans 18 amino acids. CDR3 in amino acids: CSVEKGGTGSTYQETQYF. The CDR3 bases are TGCAGCGTTGAAAAAGGAGGGACAGGCAGCACGTACCAAGAGACCCAGTACTTC.

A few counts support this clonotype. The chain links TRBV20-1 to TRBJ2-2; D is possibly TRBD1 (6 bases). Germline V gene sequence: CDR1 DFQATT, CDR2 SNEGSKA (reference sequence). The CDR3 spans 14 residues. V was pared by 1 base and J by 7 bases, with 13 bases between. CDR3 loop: CSARVYRAGGELFF. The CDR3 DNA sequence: TGCAGTGCTAGAGTATACAGGGCGGGCGGGGAGCTGTTTTTT.